A selection of T cell receptor beta chains follows, all from one sample in a study of vaccination and CD4 T cells after COVID-19. The antigens these receptors bind are not known. TCRdb itself ran the PCR reads through MiXCR, one entry per CDR3 protein. The repertoire holds 15,000 to 20,000 distinct CDR3 sequences, with about 53% as singletons. The input for sequencing was cultured CD4+ T cells from blood, taken after SARS-CoV-2 vaccination. The receptors were gathered from a human donor with COVID-19. CDR3s include the opening cysteine and the closing phenylalanine or tryptophan. A D gene is named only where the DNA matches it firmly. Clone size, where shown, is once, few, many, or a class for clones that have expanded.

V gene,clone size,J gene,D gene,CDR3 DNA,CDR3 protein
TRBV18,NA,TRBJ1-2,NA,TGTGCCAGCTCACCATTCGACAGGTCGGGGGGGTATGGCTACACCTTC,CASSPFDRSGGYGYTF
TRBV28,NA,TRBJ2-7,TRBD1,TGTGCCAGCAGACTACCGGGACAGAATCCCTACGAGCAGTACTTC,CASRLPGQNPYEQYF
TRBV20-1,NA,TRBJ2-3,TRBD2,TGCAGTGCGTTACTCCTAGCGGGGGCGGCAGATACGCAGTATTTT,CSALLLAGAADTQYF
TRBV20-1,NA,TRBJ2-3,NA,TGCAGTGCTAGACCGAAGGTGTACTCTAGCACAGATACGCAGTATTTT,CSARPKVYSSTDTQYF
TRBV11-2,NA,TRBJ2-2,TRBD2,TGTGCCAGCAGCTGGTCTAGCGGGGGGGCCGGCGGGGAGCTGTTTTTT,CASSWSSGGAGGELFF
TRBV24-1,NA,TRBJ2-3,NA,TGTGCCACCAGTGATTGGCGGGCGGTGGATACGCAGTATTTT,CATSDWRAVDTQYF
TRBV6-1,NA,TRBJ1-3,NA,TGTGCCAGCTCAAAACCGGGCTCCGGAAACACCATATATTTT,CASSKPGSGNTIYF
TRBV7-6,few,TRBJ2-2,NA,TGTGCCAGCAGCTTACAGATGTCTAGTACCGGGGAGCTGTTTTTT,CASSLQMSSTGELFF
TRBV10-2,NA,TRBJ2-5,NA,TGCGCCAGCAGTGAGAACAGGACCTACCAAGAGACCCAGTACTTC,CASSENRTYQETQYF
TRBV19,NA,TRBJ1-5,TRBD1,TGTGCCAGTAGTACAGGACAGGGGAGCAATCAGCCCCAGCATTTT,CASSTGQGSNQPQHF
TRBV20-1,NA,TRBJ1-5,TRBD1,TGCAGTGCTAGAGATTGGGCGACAGGGAATCAGCCCCAGCATTTT,CSARDWATGNQPQHF
TRBV28,NA,TRBJ1-1,TRBD1,TGTGCCAGCAGTTCTGTTTGGACAGGGGGCGGTTTCTTT,CASSSVWTGGGFF
TRBV18,NA,TRBJ2-3,TRBD1,TGTGCCAGCTCACGGGAAGGGACAGGGAGAATTACAGATACGCAGTATTTT,CASSREGTGRITDTQYF
TRBV20-1,NA,TRBJ2-5,TRBD1,TGCAGTGCCAGGACAGGGCAAGAGACCCAGTACTTC,CSARTGQETQYF
TRBV6-1,few,TRBJ1-5,TRBD1,TGTGCCAGCAGGACCGAAACTGGGACAGGGGGTAATCAGCCCCAGCATTTT,CASRTETGTGGNQPQHF
TRBV6-2/TRBV6-3,once,TRBJ1-1,TRBD1,TGTGCCAGCGGGGGGACAGGGACAATGAACACTGAAGCTTTCTTT,CASGGTGTMNTEAFF
TRBV2,few,TRBJ1-2,TRBD1,TGTGCCAGCAAATCGACAGGGAACTATGGCTACACCTTC,CASKSTGNYGYTF
TRBV20-1,NA,TRBJ1-4,NA,TGCAGTGCTAGAGATCGTAAAACGATTGAAAAACTGTTTTTT,CSARDRKTIEKLFF
TRBV20-1,NA,TRBJ1-3,NA,TGCAGTGCTAGCACATCTGGAAACACCATATATTTT,CSASTSGNTIYF
TRBV15,NA,TRBJ1-2,NA,TGTGCCACCAGCACCCAGACTTTAAACTATGGCTACACCTTC,CATSTQTLNYGYTF
TRBV7-2,NA,TRBJ2-1,NA,TGTGCCAGCAGCTTAGGGGGACTCCTGGGTGAGCAGTTCTTC,CASSLGGLLGEQFF
TRBV6-2/TRBV6-3,few,TRBJ1-5,NA,TGTGCCAGCACACAGGGTTTGGGCAATCAGCCCCAGCATTTT,CASTQGLGNQPQHF
TRBV12-3/TRBV12-4,few,TRBJ1-5,NA,TGTGCCAGCAGCTTGACGGGAGACAATCAGCCCCAGCATTTT,CASSLTGDNQPQHF
TRBV11-2,NA,TRBJ2-5,TRBD2,TGTGCCAGCAGCTTAGATGGCACTAGCGGGGGGGGCGAGACCCAGTACTTC,CASSLDGTSGGGETQYF
TRBV7-2,NA,TRBJ1-6,TRBD1,TGTGCCGGCAGCAACCAAGGACAGGGGAATTCACCCCTCCACTTT,CAGSNQGQGNSPLHF
TRBV2,once,TRBJ1-5,TRBD1,TGTGCCAGCAGTGTAGGGGACAGGGGCCAGCATTTT,CASSVGDRGQHF
TRBV27,once,TRBJ2-7,TRBD1,TGTGCCAGCAGTTCCCGAACGGGACAGGGGGTAGCCGAGCAGTACTTC,CASSSRTGQGVAEQYF
TRBV7-8,NA,TRBJ2-5,TRBD1,TGTGCCAGCAGCTTAGCAATTAAGGGAGGACAGGGGGCGGGAGAGACCCAGTACTTC,CASSLAIKGGQGAGETQYF
TRBV20-1,NA,TRBJ1-6,NA,TGCAGTGCTATCCCAGGGGTAGTAAATAATTCACCCCTCCACTTT,CSAIPGVVNNSPLHF
TRBV27,few,TRBJ1-2,NA,TGTGCCAGCAGTTTACGGGGGCGCGGGCTGGACTATGGCTACACCTTC,CASSLRGRGLDYGYTF
TRBV27,NA,TRBJ1-2,TRBD1,TGTGCCAGCAGTGCAACCGGGACAGGGCCCAGGTATTCTGACTATGGCTACACCTTC,CASSATGTGPRYSDYGYTF
TRBV6-2/TRBV6-3,NA,TRBJ2-1,TRBD1,TGTGCCAGCAGTTACGCACTGGGACAGAGCTCCTACAATGAGCAGTTCTTC,CASSYALGQSSYNEQFF
TRBV7-2,few,TRBJ2-2,TRBD1,TGTGCCAGCAGCTTAGCCACAGGGGCCGGGGAGCTGTTTTTT,CASSLATGAGELFF
TRBV5-1,once,TRBJ2-5,TRBD1,TGCGCCAGCAGCTTGGCTGGTGACAGGGGACAAGAGACCCAGTACTTC,CASSLAGDRGQETQYF
TRBV11-2,NA,TRBJ2-7,NA,TGTGCCAGCAGCTTTGAGGGGGGTATCAAATACGAGCAGTACTTC,CASSFEGGIKYEQYF
TRBV7-2,NA,TRBJ2-3,TRBD2,TGTGCCAGCAGTACCTTAGCGGGGGCGTACACAGATACGCAGTATTTT,CASSTLAGAYTDTQYF
TRBV19,NA,TRBJ1-2,NA,TGTGCCAGTAGTACCTACGGGTATGGCTACACCTTC,CASSTYGYGYTF
TRBV6-1,few,TRBJ2-5,TRBD1,TGTGCCAGCAGCGCCGGGACAGGGTGGGAGACCCAGTACTTC,CASSAGTGWETQYF
TRBV11-2,NA,TRBJ1-5,NA,TGTGCCAGCAGCTTAGAAATGGGGTATCAGCCCCAGCATTTT,CASSLEMGYQPQHF
TRBV11-2,NA,TRBJ2-7,NA,TGTGCCAGCAGCTTTGCCCCCGAATCGGGGCTCGAGCAGTACTTC,CASSFAPESGLEQYF
TRBV12-3/TRBV12-4,few,TRBJ1-5,TRBD1,TGTGCCAGCAGTTATAGGACAGGGGGCATGAATCAGCCCCAGCATTTT,CASSYRTGGMNQPQHF
TRBV18,few,TRBJ2-3,NA,TGTGCCAGCTCACTACCTACCGGGGGCGGCACAGATACGCAGTATTTT,CASSLPTGGGTDTQYF
TRBV10-3,few,TRBJ1-6,NA,TGTGCCATCAGTGAAGGCGGGAGCTCCTATAATTCACCCCTCCACTTT,CAISEGGSSYNSPLHF
TRBV25-1,few,TRBJ2-6,NA,TGTGCCAGCAGTGGCGCGGCTCGATCTGGGGCCAACGTCCTGACTTTC,CASSGAARSGANVLTF
TRBV19,few,TRBJ1-2,NA,TGTGCCAGTAGTAGGGGGTATGGCTACACCTTC,CASSRGYGYTF
TRBV6-5,NA,TRBJ2-3,NA,TGTGCCAGCAGTTACTCGAGCGGGCTAGGAGATACGCAGTATTTT,CASSYSSGLGDTQYF
TRBV20-1,few,TRBJ1-2,NA,TGCAGTGCTAGAGATCAAGGGGCGCTCGGCTACACCTTC,CSARDQGALGYTF
TRBV2,NA,TRBJ2-7,NA,TGTGCCAGCAGTGAGATAAAAGGCCCCTACGAGCAGTACTTC,CASSEIKGPYEQYF
TRBV11-3,few,TRBJ2-3,NA,TGTGCCAGCAGCTTAGTCGTCGGGGTACCAGATACGCAGTATTTT,CASSLVVGVPDTQYF
TRBV20-1,NA,TRBJ1-1,NA,TGCAGTGCCGTCAAAGTCCTCGCTTACACTGAAGCTTTCTTT,CSAVKVLAYTEAFF
TRBV7-8,NA,TRBJ2-2,TRBD1,TGTGCCAGCAGCCAAACCGGGACAGGGAAGGTCGGGGAGCTGTTTTTT,CASSQTGTGKVGELFF
TRBV24-1,NA,TRBJ2-1,TRBD1,TGTGCCACCAGTGATAAGGGACAGGGGGCGCCTATTAATGAGCAGTTCTTC,CATSDKGQGAPINEQFF